Listed below are T cell receptor beta chains from one sample, sequenced in a study of OX40 agonist ivuxolimab in advanced cancers. The assay was immunoSEQ multiplex PCR, and TCRdb's table has in-frame clones only and misses some. The repertoire includes approximately 58,000 clones, approximately 88% of them detected once, and approximately 3.4% sits in the top ten. This sample comprised CD4+ or CD8+ T cells sorted from blood, obtained in a trial of the OX40 agonist ivuxolimab. The source is an adult with an advanced solid tumor such as melanoma, head and neck, liver or kidney cancer. The CDR3 runs from the conserved cysteine through the conserved F or W. A D gene is named only where the DNA matches it firmly. For some rows the clone size is stated as once, few or many, or as a class when expanded; others skip it.

clone_size: NA; v_call: TRBV19; j_call: TRBJ1-4; d_call: NA; cdr3_length: 14; cdr3_aa: CASSGVLGGGKLFF; cdr3_nt: TGTGCCAGTAGTGGTGTCCTCGGAGGCGGAAAACTGTTTTTT
clone_size: NA; v_call: TRBV5-1; j_call: TRBJ2-5; d_call: NA; cdr3_length: 14; cdr3_aa: CASSAEGRSETQYF; cdr3_nt: TGCGCCAGCAGCGCCGAGGGCCGGAGCGAGACCCAGTACTTC
clone_size: NA; v_call: TRBV29-1; j_call: TRBJ2-1; d_call: TRBD2; cdr3_length: 14; cdr3_aa: CSVVGVAGDPAQFF; cdr3_nt: TGCAGCGTTGTCGGGGTAGCGGGAGATCCCGCGCAGTTCTTC
clone_size: few; v_call: TRBV10-3; j_call: TRBJ2-7; d_call: NA; cdr3_length: 13; cdr3_aa: CAISEAALYEQYF; cdr3_nt: TGTGCCATCAGTGAGGCGGCACTTTACGAGCAGTACTTC
clone_size: NA; v_call: TRBV11-1; j_call: TRBJ2-7; d_call: TRBD1; cdr3_length: 18; cdr3_aa: CASSLSLGQGTIPYEQYF; cdr3_nt: TGTGCCAGCAGCTTAAGTCTCGGACAGGGGACTATCCCCTACGAGCAGTACTTC
clone_size: NA; v_call: TRBV5-1; j_call: TRBJ2-3; d_call: NA; cdr3_length: 13; cdr3_aa: CASSLLGTDTQYF; cdr3_nt: TGCGCCAGCAGCTTGTTAGGCACAGATACGCAGTATTTT
clone_size: once; v_call: TRBV6-5; j_call: TRBJ2-1; d_call: TRBD2; cdr3_length: 14; cdr3_aa: CASSMTSGRGEQFF; cdr3_nt: TGTGCCAGCAGCATGACTAGCGGGAGAGGTGAGCAGTTCTTC
clone_size: NA; v_call: TRBV29-1; j_call: TRBJ2-4; d_call: NA; cdr3_length: 11; cdr3_aa: CSVMDSNIQYF; cdr3_nt: TGCAGCGTTATGGATTCGAACATTCAGTACTTC
clone_size: few; v_call: TRBV7-9; j_call: TRBJ2-7; d_call: NA; cdr3_length: 13; cdr3_aa: CASSFMGSHEQYF; cdr3_nt: TGTGCCAGCAGCTTTATGGGCTCCCACGAGCAGTACTTC
clone_size: NA; v_call: TRBV11-3; j_call: TRBJ2-2; d_call: TRBD2; cdr3_length: 15; cdr3_aa: CASSLLASGSGELFF; cdr3_nt: TGTGCCAGCAGCTTATTGGCTAGCGGGAGCGGGGAGCTGTTTTTT
clone_size: NA; v_call: TRBV7-9; j_call: TRBJ2-1; d_call: TRBD2; cdr3_length: 17; cdr3_aa: CASSPRRTSGGYNEQFF; cdr3_nt: TGTGCCAGCAGCCCCAGGCGGACTAGCGGTGGATACAATGAGCAGTTCTTC
clone_size: NA; v_call: TRBV5-1; j_call: TRBJ1-1; d_call: NA; cdr3_length: 14; cdr3_aa: CASSLYSGETEAFF; cdr3_nt: TGCGCCAGCAGCTTGTATTCGGGGGAGACTGAAGCTTTCTTT
clone_size: NA; v_call: TRBV6-5; j_call: TRBJ2-4; d_call: NA; cdr3_length: 15; cdr3_aa: CASRGGAGPKNIQYF; cdr3_nt: TGTGCCAGCAGAGGGGGGGCTGGACCCAAAAACATTCAGTACTTC
clone_size: NA; v_call: TRBV6-6; j_call: TRBJ1-5; d_call: NA; cdr3_length: 13; cdr3_aa: CASRDYSNQPQHF; cdr3_nt: TGTGCCAGCAGGGACTACAGCAATCAGCCCCAGCATTTT
clone_size: NA; v_call: TRBV19; j_call: TRBJ2-2; d_call: NA; cdr3_length: 12; cdr3_aa: CASNWQDGELFF; cdr3_nt: TGTGCCAGTAATTGGCAGGACGGGGAGCTGTTTTTT
clone_size: NA; v_call: TRBV6-5; j_call: TRBJ2-2; d_call: NA; cdr3_length: 12; cdr3_aa: CAGGGATGELFF; cdr3_nt: TGTGCGGGGGGGGGCGCGACCGGGGAGCTGTTTTTT
clone_size: NA; v_call: TRBV7-6; j_call: TRBJ2-3; d_call: TRBD1; cdr3_length: 16; cdr3_aa: CASSIGQGWHTDTQYF; cdr3_nt: TGTGCCAGCAGCATTGGACAGGGCTGGCACACAGATACGCAGTATTTT
clone_size: NA; v_call: TRBV27; j_call: TRBJ1-2; d_call: NA; cdr3_length: 12; cdr3_aa: CASRWQEGGYTF; cdr3_nt: TGTGCCAGCAGATGGCAAGAGGGGGGCTACACCTTC
clone_size: few; v_call: TRBV7-8; j_call: TRBJ1-3; d_call: NA; cdr3_length: 14; cdr3_aa: CASSLGSSGNTIYF; cdr3_nt: TGTGCCAGCAGCTTAGGGTCCAGCGGAAACACCATATATTTT
clone_size: NA; v_call: TRBV6-6; j_call: TRBJ2-5; d_call: NA; cdr3_length: 15; cdr3_aa: CASSSAEDLVETQYF; cdr3_nt: TGTGCCAGCAGTTCGGCGGAAGACTTGGTGGAGACCCAGTACTTC
clone_size: NA; v_call: TRBV5-6; j_call: TRBJ1-5; d_call: NA; cdr3_length: 15; cdr3_aa: CASSLVGDSNQPQHF; cdr3_nt: TGTGCCAGCAGCTTGGTCGGGGATAGCAATCAGCCCCAGCATTTT
clone_size: NA; v_call: TRBV10-2; j_call: TRBJ2-3; d_call: TRBD2; cdr3_length: 16; cdr3_aa: CASSEGGLPPGDTQYF; cdr3_nt: TGCGCCAGCAGTGAGGGGGGACTACCGCCGGGAGATACGCAGTATTTT
clone_size: NA; v_call: TRBV19; j_call: TRBJ2-2; d_call: TRBD2; cdr3_length: 18; cdr3_aa: CASTLTRTSGRATGELFF; cdr3_nt: TGTGCCAGTACCCTCACGAGGACTAGCGGGAGGGCTACCGGGGAGCTGTTTTTT
clone_size: NA; v_call: TRBV21-1; j_call: TRBJ2-1; d_call: NA; cdr3_length: 17; cdr3_aa: CASSKVAILSSYNEQFF; cdr3_nt: TGTGCCAGCAGCAAAGTAGCGATTCTTAGCTCCTACAATGAGCAGTTCTTC
clone_size: once; v_call: TRBV7-2; j_call: TRBJ2-7; d_call: NA; cdr3_length: 15; cdr3_aa: CASSSSAPRPYEQYF; cdr3_nt: TGTGCCAGCAGCTCAAGCGCTCCTAGGCCCTACGAGCAGTACTTC
clone_size: NA; v_call: TRBV6-1; j_call: TRBJ2-3; d_call: NA; cdr3_length: 13; cdr3_aa: CASSATTPDTQYF; cdr3_nt: TGTGCCAGCAGTGCTACAACCCCAGATACGCAGTATTTT
clone_size: NA; v_call: TRBV13; j_call: TRBJ2-1; d_call: NA; cdr3_length: 13; cdr3_aa: CASSLRFYNEQFF; cdr3_nt: TGTGCCAGCAGCTTACGTTTCTACAATGAGCAGTTCTTC
clone_size: NA; v_call: TRBV9; j_call: TRBJ2-6; d_call: NA; cdr3_length: 17; cdr3_aa: CASSVVEAEAGANVLTF; cdr3_nt: TGTGCCAGCAGCGTAGTGGAGGCAGAGGCTGGGGCCAACGTCCTGACTTTC
clone_size: once; v_call: TRBV7-7; j_call: TRBJ2-2; d_call: NA; cdr3_length: 13; cdr3_aa: CATKTGSTGELFF; cdr3_nt: TGTGCTACCAAAACAGGGTCCACCGGGGAGCTGTTTTTT
clone_size: few; v_call: TRBV4-1; j_call: TRBJ2-1; d_call: TRBD2; cdr3_length: 16; cdr3_aa: CASSRQLLGRDNEQFF; cdr3_nt: TGCGCCAGCAGCCGCCAACTTTTAGGGAGGGACAATGAGCAGTTCTTC
clone_size: NA; v_call: TRBV2; j_call: TRBJ2-4; d_call: TRBD1; cdr3_length: 16; cdr3_aa: CASSESDRVNKNIQYF; cdr3_nt: TGTGCCAGCAGTGAATCGGACAGGGTTAACAAAAACATTCAGTACTTC
clone_size: NA; v_call: TRBV5-1; j_call: TRBJ1-2; d_call: NA; cdr3_length: 14; cdr3_aa: CASSQDRGDYGYTF; cdr3_nt: TGCGCCAGCAGTCAAGACCGCGGAGACTATGGCTACACCTTC
clone_size: NA; v_call: TRBV27; j_call: TRBJ2-2; d_call: TRBD1; cdr3_length: 18; cdr3_aa: CASSPPTGAFSPTGELFF; cdr3_nt: TGTGCCAGCAGTCCCCCGACAGGGGCCTTTTCCCCAACCGGGGAGCTGTTTTTT
clone_size: NA; v_call: TRBV2; j_call: TRBJ1-1; d_call: NA; cdr3_length: 14; cdr3_aa: CASHLRTVNTEAFF; cdr3_nt: TGTGCCAGCCATTTACGGACAGTAAACACTGAAGCTTTCTTT
clone_size: NA; v_call: TRBV5-1; j_call: TRBJ2-5; d_call: NA; cdr3_length: 12; cdr3_aa: CASSLQSETQYF; cdr3_nt: TGCGCCAGCAGCTTACAGTCGGAGACCCAGTACTTC
clone_size: NA; v_call: TRBV7-9; j_call: TRBJ1-1; d_call: NA; cdr3_length: 14; cdr3_aa: CASSQNSGYTEAFF; cdr3_nt: TGTGCCAGCAGCCAAAACTCAGGGTACACTGAAGCTTTCTTT
clone_size: NA; v_call: TRBV2; j_call: TRBJ1-5; d_call: NA; cdr3_length: 13; cdr3_aa: CASSEGTYQPQHF; cdr3_nt: TGTGCCAGCAGTGAAGGGACCTATCAGCCCCAGCATTTT